These 22 T cell receptor beta chains share one sample of origin, sequenced in a study of spatial heterogeneity in lung cancer. This sample's time point: sample taken at primary tumor resection. TCRdb re-derived calls from the 5' RACE reads in MiXCR, one entry per CDR3 protein. In the table there are about 23,000 distinct CDR3 sequences, approximately 4.8% of which are singletons. The sequencing here drew on PBMCs, taken at surgery. These receptors were obtained from a male donor with early-stage non-small cell lung cancer.

This clonotype came up many times. The gene calls are TRBV27 and TRBJ1-6; TRBD1 is a possible D gene (5 bases). This CDR3 is 17 amino acids long. Germline V CDR1 and CDR2: MNHEY, SMNVEV (reference sequence). V was cut by 5 bases and J by 7 bases, with 21 bases left in between. CDR3 in amino acids: CASSQRRSGGTNSPLHF. CDR3 sequence (DNA): TGTGCCAGCAGTCAACGCCGGTCCGGGGGAACGAATTCACCCCTCCACTTT.

This clonotype was seen repeatedly, ten times or more. The V call is TRBV6-5, the J call TRBJ1-2; D unclear. The V gene's germline CDR1 is MNHEY and CDR2 SVGAGI. Trimming removed 0 bases from V and 6 bases from J, with 11 bases in between. The length of the CDR3 is 14 residues. CDR3 sequence reads: CASSYSPFAHGYTF. CDR3 nucleotides: TGTGCCAGCAGTTACTCTCCTTTTGCCCATGGCTACACCTTC.

This clonotype has at least ten counts. The rearrangement uses TRBV3-1 and TRBJ2-2; TRBD1 might be the D (6 bases). Per the germline V gene, CDR1 is LGHDT and CDR2 is YNNKEL (reference sequence). This CDR3 comprises 15 residues. The V end lost 4 bases, the J end lost 4 bases, and 13 bases lay between the germline ends. CDR3 bases: TGTGCCAGCAGCCCACGGACAGCCCCCACCGGGGAGCTGTTTTTT. Translation gives CASSPRTAPTGELFF.

There are many counts of this clonotype. The chain uses TRBV28 and TRBJ1-4, with no clear D. Looked up from germline, CDR1 is MDHEN and CDR2 is SYDVKM. Trimming took off 6 bases at V and 0 bases at J, with 17 bases between the two ends. CDR3 size: 17 residues. Here the CDR3 reads CASSESGVGTTNEKLFF. The CDR3 nucleotides are TGTGCCAGCAGCGAGAGTGGGGTTGGGACAACTAATGAAAAACTGTTTTTT.

This clonotype was seen at least ten times. The V call is TRBV18, the J call TRBJ2-1; D not resolved. The length of the CDR3 is 14 residues. The V end was cut by 4 bases, the J end by 15 bases, with 22 bases between. The V gene's germline CDR1 is KGHSH and CDR2 LQKENI. The CDR3 nucleotides read TGTGCCAGCTCACAGGTCGCCGTTGGTGAGAGTTCGTTCTTC. This gives the protein CASSQVAVGESSFF.

This clonotype is categorized as medium-sized. In DNA, the CDR3 is TGTGCCAGCAGCCAAGCGGAGGTAATTCCATACACAGATACGCAGTATTTT. Translated: CASSQAEVIPYTDTQYF. This chain connects TRBV4-2 to TRBJ2-3, with a possible D match to TRBD2 (5 bases). V was clipped by 1 base and J by 2 bases, with 16 bases between them. Germline-derived CDR1 and CDR2 are LGHNA and YNFKEQ. This CDR3 is 17 amino acids long.

V and J are TRBV19 and TRBJ1-3, with D maybe TRBD1 (5 bases). The CDR3 totals 14 residues. The germline CDR1 and CDR2 sequences are LNHDA and SQIVND (reference sequence). V lost 3 bases to trimming and J lost 0 bases, with 6 bases between them. The CDR3 spells CASSIGGSGNTIYF. CDR3 nucleotides: TGTGCCAGTAGTATCGGGGGCTCTGGAAACACCATATATTTT.

This chain connects TRBV18 to TRBJ1-4, with D tentatively TRBD1 (5 bases). The germline V gene has CDR1 KGHSH and CDR2 LQKENI. Trimming stripped 5 bases from V and 8 bases from J, with 9 bases between. The CDR3 has 12 residues. CDR3 in DNA: TGTGCCAGCTCAGGGGCAGACGAAAAACTGTTTTTT. Protein sequence: CASSGADEKLFF.

This clonotype was counted ten times or more. The V and J genes are TRBV19 and TRBJ2-2, with a tentative D call TRBD2 (5 bases). Trimming shortened V by 5 bases and J by 3 bases, and 13 bases separated the two germline ends. Germline loops: CDR1 LNHDA, CDR2 SQIVND (reference sequence). The CDR3 length is 15 residues. The CDR3 loop reads CASSAGLGYTGELFF. In DNA form, the CDR3 reads TGTGCCAGTAGTGCGGGCTTGGGGTACACCGGGGAGCTGTTTTTT.

This clonotype was counted at least ten times. The genes are TRBV27 and TRBJ2-1, with 10 bases fitting TRBD2. Germline V CDR1 and CDR2: MNHEY, SMNVEV (reference sequence). The V segment lost 3 bases and the J segment 0 bases; nucleotides outside the gene matches: 11. The CDR3 covers 19 residues. CDR3 coding DNA: TGTGCCAGCAGTTTGAGGGCTAGCGGGAGTCCTAGCTCCTACAATGAGCAGTTCTTC. Amino acid sequence: CASSLRASGSPSSYNEQFF.

This clonotype is labeled medium-sized. This chain joins TRBV12-3 or TRBV12-4 and TRBJ2-5; the D is unclear. The CDR3 is made up of 14 amino acids. V lost 3 bases and J lost 1, with 9 bases in between. The CDR3: CASSFNGIQETQYF. CDR3 bases: TGTGCCAGCAGTTTCAATGGGATCCAAGAGACCCAGTACTTC.

This clonotype appeared a few times. The chain uses TRBV6-6 and TRBJ1-1; a possible D gene is TRBD1 (5 bases). The germline CDR1 and CDR2 sequences are MNHNY and SVGAGI (reference sequence). Trimming pared 6 bases from V and 5 bases from J, leaving 22 bases between. The CDR3 covers 16 residues. In DNA, the CDR3 is TGTGCCAGCAGGGACGAAGCATACCCGAGGGGAACTGAAGCTTTCTTT. Its translation is CASRDEAYPRGTEAFF.

This clonotype was seen ten or more times. The chain links TRBV29-1 to TRBJ2-1; 10 nucleotides align to TRBD2. CDR1 and CDR2 from the germline V gene are SQVTM and ANQGSEA. The CDR3 is 13 residues long. The trim removed 8 bases at V and 10 bases at J, leaving 11 bases unmatched. In nucleotides, the CDR3 is TGCAGCTGGGGCAGCGGGGGGGCCCGCGAGCAGTTCTTC. It is translated as CSWGSGGAREQFF.

In this sample, this clonotype is medium-sized. The rearrangement uses TRBV30 and TRBJ1-1; D is ambiguous. Germline V gene sequence: CDR1 GTSNPN, CDR2 SVGIG (reference sequence). The V and J ends lost 3 bases and 3 bases respectively, with 8 bases between them. The length of the CDR3 is 12 residues. The chain's CDR3 is CAWRWSYTEAFF. CDR3 bases: TGTGCCTGGAGATGGTCGTACACTGAAGCTTTCTTT.

This clonotype was seen repeatedly, ten times or more. V gene TRBV7-8 combines with J gene TRBJ1-5; D might be TRBD1 (5 bases). This CDR3 has 16 residues. The V gene's germline CDR1 is SGHVS and CDR2 FQNEAQ. Between the trimmed V and J ends, which lost 1 base and 1 base, there was a span of 11 bases. The CDR3 here is CASSLGPRGSNQPQHF. The CDR3 DNA reads TGTGCCAGCAGCTTAGGTCCCCGGGGGAGCAATCAGCCCCAGCATTTT.

This clonotype was found many times. The gene calls are TRBV6-2 or TRBV6-3 and TRBJ2-1, with a tentative D call TRBD2 (6 bases). Germline CDR1 MNHEY, CDR2 SVGEGT. There are 13 residues in the CDR3. Deletions cut 6 bases from V and 4 bases from J, with 10 bases between. For the CDR3, the DNA is TGTGCCAGCAGCCCCGGGGGATACAATGAGCAGTTCTTC. Amino acids: CASSPGGYNEQFF.

This clonotype appeared many times. The gene calls are TRBV6-2 or TRBV6-3 and TRBJ2-1; TRBD1 matches at 9 bases. There are 13 residues in the CDR3. The V gene end was trimmed by 9 bases and the J gene end by 7 bases; junction bases not matched to a gene: 7. Germline CDR1 MNHEY, CDR2 SVGEGT. The DNA for the CDR3 is TGTGCCAGTGACCGACAGGGGGGGAATGAGCAGTTCTTC. Residues: CASDRQGGNEQFF.

This clonotype appeared many times. The chain recombines TRBV5-1 with TRBJ2-7, with TRBD1 matching 10 bases. This CDR3 has 14 amino acids. J lost 7 bases, V lost 4 bases, and 8 bases had no gene match. CDR1 and CDR2 (germline): SGHRS, YFSETQ. The CDR3 nucleotides read TGCGCCAGCAGCCAGGGACAGGGGCTAAGGGAGCAGTACTTC. It yields the protein CASSQGQGLREQYF.

In this sample, this clonotype turned up many times. V is TRBV4-3 and J is TRBJ1-3; 7 bases align to TRBD1. The CDR3 totals 16 residues. Germline CDR1 LGHNA, CDR2 YSLEER. V was pared by 0 bases and J by 5 bases, with 7 bases of the junction left unmatched. The CDR3 reads CASSQDSDRDRNTIYF. The CDR3 bases are TGCGCCAGCAGCCAAGATTCCGACAGGGATCGAAACACCATATATTTT.

This clonotype was recorded a few times. The V call is TRBV4-2, the J call TRBJ2-7; 7 bases match TRBD2. CDR1 and CDR2 (germline): LGHNA, YNFKEQ. This CDR3 spans 16 amino acids. V was pared by 1 base and J by 0 bases, with 6 bases of the junction left unmatched. CDR3 loop: CASSQVSRGSSYEQYF. In DNA, the CDR3 is TGTGCCAGCAGCCAAGTCTCGCGGGGGAGCTCCTACGAGCAGTACTTC.

This clonotype was seen many times. This sequence joins TRBV2 and TRBJ2-7, with 11 bases matching TRBD2. V was pared by 8 bases and J by 2 bases, with 5 bases of the junction left unmatched. CDR3 length equals 14 residues. Germline V gives CDR1 SNHLY, CDR2 FYNNEI. CDR3 DNA: TGTGCCAGCCAGGGACTAGCGGTCACCTACGAGCAGTACTTC. Its translation: CASQGLAVTYEQYF.

This clonotype was counted ten times or more. CDR3 nucleotides: TGTGCCAGCGGCAGGGGATCCTACGAGCAGTACTTC. Its translation: CASGRGSYEQYF. The chain links TRBV7-9 to TRBJ2-7, with D possibly matching TRBD1 (6 bases). The CDR3 has 12 amino acids. Germline loops: CDR1 SEHNR, CDR2 FQNEAQ (reference sequence). Trimming took 8 bases from V and 1 from J, leaving 9 bases between them.